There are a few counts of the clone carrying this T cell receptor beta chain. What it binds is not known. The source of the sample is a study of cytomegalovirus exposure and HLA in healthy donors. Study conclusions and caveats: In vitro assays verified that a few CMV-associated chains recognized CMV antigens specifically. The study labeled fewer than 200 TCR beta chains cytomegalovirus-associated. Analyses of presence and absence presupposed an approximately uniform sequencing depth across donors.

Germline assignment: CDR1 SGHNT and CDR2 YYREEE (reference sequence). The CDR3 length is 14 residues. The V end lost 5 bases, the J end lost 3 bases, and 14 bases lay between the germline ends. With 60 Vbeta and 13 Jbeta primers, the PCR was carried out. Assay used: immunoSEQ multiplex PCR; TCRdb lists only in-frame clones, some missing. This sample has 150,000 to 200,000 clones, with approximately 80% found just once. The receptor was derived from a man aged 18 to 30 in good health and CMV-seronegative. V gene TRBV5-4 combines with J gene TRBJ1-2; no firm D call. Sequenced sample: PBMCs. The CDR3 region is CASSSDLRDYGYTF. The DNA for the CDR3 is TGTGCCAGCAGTTCCGACCTGAGGGACTATGGCTACACCTTC.